This TCR beta chain was sequenced during a study of Ad26.COV2.S vaccination and SARS-CoV-2 variants. This CDR3 contains 14 residues. Per the germline V gene, CDR1 is MNHEY and CDR2 is SVGAGI. V lost 4 bases and J lost 3; bases outside the gene matches: 4. The table came from immunoSEQ multiplex PCR; TCRdb's copy has only in-frame clones and leaves some out. Of around 170,000 clones in the sample, roughly 87% are singletons; the top ten hold about 5.5%. Sequencing used peripheral blood, obtained after recovery from COVID-19. The source of this sequence is a human donor who had recovered from COVID-19. The rearrangement uses TRBV6-5 and TRBJ2-7; 9 bases map to TRBD1. DNA of the CDR3: TGTGCCAGCAGTTCCGGGACAGGGAACTACGAGCAGTACTTC. It codes for CASSSGTGNYEQYF.